This TCR beta chain was captured in a study of CD8+ T cells in alopecia areata. J lost 3 bases, V lost 6 bases, and 6 bases had no gene match. The CDR3 runs to 13 residues. Germline V gives CDR1 SQVTM, CDR2 ANQGSEA. Extraction of RNA preceded its reverse transcription into cDNA, which served as the sequencing template. The repertoire was sequenced with immunoSEQ multiplex PCR; TCRdb's copy has only in-frame clones and lacks some. Of roughly 250,000 clones listed, approximately 61% are singletons. This chain connects TRBV29-1 to TRBJ2-7; TRBD1 aligns across 9 bases. Sequenced here: CD4+ T cells sorted from blood, sampled at week 0. The receptor's source is a human donor with alopecia areata. For the CDR3, the DNA is TGCAGCGTCACCCCGGGACAGGGCTACGAGCAGTACTTC. Translated: CSVTPGQGYEQYF.